The 20 T cell receptor beta chains presented below share a single source sample, sequenced in a study of T cells after yellow fever vaccination. TCRdb fed the 5' RACE reads into MiXCR, producing one record per CDR3 protein. In the table there are about 580,000 distinct CDR3 sequences, about a sixth of which are singletons. Sequencing was performed on PBMCs, taken 4 to 5 days after the first yellow fever vaccination. All receptors derive from a man aged 18 to 30 who received the YFV17D yellow fever vaccine.

This chain connects TRBV3-1 to TRBJ2-3; D is undetermined. CDR1 and CDR2 (germline): LGHDT, YNNKEL (reference sequence). V lost 2 bases, J lost 0 bases, and 12 bases lay in between. This CDR3 has 16 residues. The CDR3 here is CASSQMRSASTDTQYF. The CDR3 coding sequence is TGTGCCAGCAGCCAAATGCGGAGCGCTAGCACAGATACGCAGTATTTT.

The chain's CDR3 is CASSRQLYGYTF. The CDR3 DNA is TGTGCCAGCAGCCGACAGCTCTATGGCTACACCTTC. The chain couples TRBV5-6 to TRBJ1-2, with D possibly matching TRBD1 (5 bases). Germline V gene sequence: CDR1 SGHDT, CDR2 YYEEEE. This CDR3 is 12 amino acids long. V gave up 4 bases and J gave up 4 bases, with 8 bases separating them. The full variable domain, rest sourced from reference TRBV5-6 and TRBJ1-2, is DAGVTQSPTHLIKTRGQQVTLRCSPKSGHDTVSWYQQALGQGPQFIFQYYEEEERQRGNFPDRFSGHQFPNYSSELNVNALLLGDSALYLCASSRQLYGYTFGSGTRLTVV.

The rearrangement uses TRBV7-2 and TRBJ1-6, with 7 bases identical to TRBD1. The CDR3 spans 16 residues. CDR1 and CDR2 (germline): SGHTA, FQGNSA. V was clipped by 4 bases and J by 4 bases; unmatched bases: 7. The CDR3 region has the DNA TGTGCCAGCAGCTACCGGACAGGAAGATATAATTCACCCCTCCACTTT. Its protein product is CASSYRTGRYNSPLHF.

This clonotype was counted between two and nine times. CDR3 nucleotides: TGTGCCAGCAGCCTGGCCCCGTCCTATGGCTACACCTTC. Amino acids: CASSLAPSYGYTF. The rearrangement links TRBV7-2 to TRBJ1-2; D is unclear. CDR3 size: 13 residues. The V gene's germline CDR1 is SGHTA and CDR2 FQGNSA. The ends were cut back, 5 bases at V and 4 bases at J, with 11 bases in the middle.

V usage is TRBV5-1 and J usage is TRBJ2-5, with 7 positions matching TRBD1. Germline CDR1 SGHRS, CDR2 YFSETQ. V was pared by 5 bases and J by 1 base, with 5 bases of the junction left unmatched. The CDR3 totals 14 residues. CDR3 region: CASRKTGFQETQYF. The CDR3 region has the DNA TGCGCCAGCAGGAAGACAGGGTTCCAAGAGACCCAGTACTTC.

The rearrangement links TRBV12-3 or TRBV12-4 to TRBJ1-4; 7 bases agree with TRBD1. The J segment lost 11 bases and the V segment lost 5 bases, leaving 11 bases of the junction unmatched. The CDR3 spans 14 residues. CDR3 residues: CASSPQGLPVKLFF. The CDR3 region has the DNA TGTGCCAGCAGTCCACAGGGGCTGCCCGTCAAACTGTTTTTT.

The chain is built from TRBV9 and TRBJ2-7; TRBD1 aligns across 7 bases. Germline V CDR1 and CDR2: SGDLS, YYNGEE. J was trimmed by 0 bases and V by 4 bases; bases with no gene match: 4. The CDR3 has 14 residues. CDR3 nucleotides: TGTGCCAGCAGCCCAGGGGGTTTCTCCTACGAGCAGTACTTC. This sequence encodes CASSPGGFSYEQYF.

The CDR3 nucleotides read TGCGCCAGCAGCTGGGTGGTTGGCCGGAACACTGAAGCTTTCTTT. Translating gives CASSWVVGRNTEAFF. V gene TRBV5-1 combines with J gene TRBJ1-1; D gene uncertain. Trimming pared 3 bases from V and 1 base from J, leaving 13 bases between. Germline loops: CDR1 SGHRS, CDR2 YFSETQ. CDR3 length equals 15 residues. Looking up the rest from reference TRBV5-1 and TRBJ1-1 gives the full variable domain: KAGVTQTPRYLIKTRGQQVTLSCSPISGHRSVSWYQQTPGQGLQFLFEYFSETQRNKGNFPGRFSGRQFSNSRSEMNVSTLELGDSALYLCASSWVVGRNTEAFFGQGTRLTVV.

At least ten counts were recorded for this clonotype. This chain joins TRBV12-3 or TRBV12-4 and TRBJ2-1; D unclear. V lost 2 bases, J lost 7 bases, and 0 bases lay in between. This CDR3 spans 10 amino acids. The CDR3 sequence is CASSLNEQFF. As DNA, the CDR3 is TGTGCCAGCAGTTTAAATGAGCAGTTCTTC.

This clonotype was detected only a few times. The chain joins TRBV11-2 to TRBJ2-5, with 7 bases matching TRBD2. The CDR3 contains 16 residues. CDR1 SGHAT and CDR2 FQNNGV come from the germline V gene. The J segment lost 0 bases and the V segment lost 5 bases, leaving 9 bases of the junction unmatched. CDR3 DNA sequence: TGTGCCAGCAGCCCTTGGACGGGGGGAAACCAAGAGACCCAGTACTTC. It codes for CASSPWTGGNQETQYF.

The chain carries TRBV10-3 and TRBJ2-2; D gene ambiguous. Germline CDR1 is ENHRY and CDR2 is SYGVKD. This CDR3 spans 12 amino acids. V lost 5 bases, J lost 6 bases, and 7 bases lay in between. As DNA, the CDR3 is TGTGCCATCAGTAACCTCTCCGGGGAGCTGTTTTTT. Protein: CAISNLSGELFF.

CDR3 nucleotides: TGTGCCATCAGTGAGACCGGGGCGCTTAAACTCCAAGCTTTCTTT. Its translation is CAISETGALKLQAFF. V is TRBV10-3 and J is TRBJ1-1, with a tentative D call TRBD1 (5 bases). V shed 2 bases and J shed 9 bases, with 19 bases lying between them. The CDR3 spans 15 residues. Per germline, CDR1 ENHRY and CDR2 SYGVKD.

The chain carries TRBV20-1 and TRBJ1-4; D unresolved. The V gene lost 5 bases and the J gene lost 5 bases, with 9 bases spanning the gap. Germline CDR1 is DFQATT and CDR2 is SNEGSKA (reference sequence). The CDR3 is 12 residues long. The CDR3 region is CSASDGNEKLFF. The DNA of the CDR3 is TGCAGTGCTTCGGACGGGAATGAAAAACTGTTTTTT.

This clonotype has more than one count but fewer than ten. This chain connects TRBV7-8 to TRBJ2-7; tentatively, D is TRBD1 (5 bases). The CDR3 is 15 residues long. Trimming left V 6 bases short and J 2 bases short, with 17 bases between. Germline V gene data show CDR1 as SGHVS and CDR2 as FQNEAQ. CDR3 loop: CASRLQATQTYEQYF. DNA for the CDR3: TGTGCCAGCAGGTTACAGGCGACTCAAACCTACGAGCAGTACTTC.

This chain uses TRBV12-3 or TRBV12-4 with TRBJ2-1; 14 bases align to TRBD2. The V segment lost 5 bases and the J segment 5 bases; nucleotides outside the gene matches: 8. The CDR3 has 17 residues. CDR3 nucleotides: TGTGCCAGCAGTCGACTAGCGGGGGGGCGATCGGACAATGAGCAGTTCTTC. This encodes CASSRLAGGRSDNEQFF.

The CDR3 reads CSAKPMENEQFF. CDR3 coding DNA: TGCAGTGCTAAACCGATGGAGAATGAGCAGTTCTTC. V gene TRBV20-1 combines with J gene TRBJ2-1; D is unresolved. Germline CDR1 and CDR2: DFQATT and SNEGSKA (reference sequence). The CDR3 extends over 12 amino acids. Trimming left V 4 bases short and J 7 bases short, with 11 bases between.

This chain's CDR3 is CASSGGRAYNSPLHF. The DNA of the CDR3 is TGTGCCAGCAGCGGAGGCCGGGCCTATAATTCACCCCTCCACTTT. The chain links TRBV28 to TRBJ1-6, with no clear D. Germline V gene sequence: CDR1 MDHEN, CDR2 SYDVKM. The V end was cut by 6 bases, the J end by 2 bases, with 11 bases between. The CDR3 runs to 15 residues. The full variable domain, rest sourced from reference TRBV28 and TRBJ1-6, is DVKVTQSSRYLVKRTGEKVFLECVQDMDHENMFWYRQDPGLGLRLIYFSYDVKMKEKGDIPEGYSVSREKKERFSLILESASTNQTSMYLCASSGGRAYNSPLHFGNGTRLTVT.

This clonotype turned up a few times. The rearrangement links TRBV20-1 to TRBJ2-2; 9 bases agree with TRBD2. This CDR3 is 14 amino acids long. Per the germline V gene, CDR1 is DFQATT and CDR2 is SNEGSKA (reference sequence). Unmatched junction bases numbered 7, after V lost 6 bases and J lost 5 bases. The DNA of the CDR3 is TGCAGTGCGTTTTCTAGCGGGGTAACCGGGGAGCTGTTTTTT. Amino acid sequence: CSAFSSGVTGELFF.

This clonotype was detected a few times. The V call is TRBV20-1, the J call TRBJ2-5; D is possibly TRBD2 (6 bases). The CDR3 contains 13 residues. Germline CDR1 is DFQATT and CDR2 is SNEGSKA (reference sequence). V was trimmed by 3 bases and J by 2 bases, leaving 10 bases between them. In nucleotides, the CDR3 is TGCAGTGCTAGTGGGACTGCTCAAGAGACCCAGTACTTC. This codes for CSASGTAQETQYF.

This chain connects TRBV3-1 to TRBJ2-1; 16 nucleotides match TRBD2. CDR3 length: 15 amino acids. V lost 5 bases to trimming and J lost 9 bases; unmatched junction nucleotides: 4. Per germline, CDR1 LGHDT and CDR2 YNNKEL (reference sequence). CDR3 protein: CASSGTSGGGGEQFF. As DNA, the CDR3 is TGTGCCAGCAGCGGGACTAGCGGGGGGGGAGGTGAGCAGTTCTTC.